This is a list of T cell receptor beta chains from one sample in a study of long-term antiretroviral therapy in people with HIV. Assay: immunoSEQ multiplex PCR; the TCRdb copy retains only in-frame clones and omits some. Of 20,000 to 30,000 clones listed, around 83% are singletons. Here the sequenced sample was unsorted PBMCs, taken 1.9 years after starting antiretroviral therapy. The source of these receptors is a woman aged 25-40 years with HIV. Both conserved end residues are part of each CDR3. A D gene is named only where the DNA matches it firmly. Clone size is stated in some rows and not others, as once, few, many or a class when expanded.

d_call: TRBD1; j_call: TRBJ2-2; v_call: TRBV27; clone_size: NA; cdr3_length: 18; cdr3_nt: TGTGCCAGCAGTCCCCGCCGGGACAGGCCTTTGGGCGCCGGGGAGCTGTTTTTT; cdr3_aa: CASSPRRDRPLGAGELFF
d_call: NA; j_call: TRBJ1-1; v_call: TRBV6-6; clone_size: once; cdr3_length: 11; cdr3_nt: TGTGCCAGCAGCCCTGACACTGAAGCTTTCTTT; cdr3_aa: CASSPDTEAFF
d_call: TRBD2; j_call: TRBJ2-7; v_call: TRBV4-1; clone_size: few; cdr3_length: 18; cdr3_nt: TGCGCCAGCAGCCAAGATGTTAGCGGGGTAGTCGGCTTGAGAGAGCAGTACTTC; cdr3_aa: CASSQDVSGVVGLREQYF
d_call: NA; j_call: TRBJ1-1; v_call: TRBV27; clone_size: NA; cdr3_length: 13; cdr3_nt: TGTGCCAGCAGTTTCCCAGGGACCACTGAAGCTTTCTTT; cdr3_aa: CASSFPGTTEAFF
d_call: NA; j_call: TRBJ1-1; v_call: TRBV5-5; clone_size: NA; cdr3_length: 13; cdr3_nt: TGTGCCAGCAGCTTAGGACGGTACACTGAAGCTTTCTTT; cdr3_aa: CASSLGRYTEAFF
d_call: NA; j_call: TRBJ2-2; v_call: TRBV7-3; clone_size: NA; cdr3_length: 14; cdr3_nt: TGTGCCAGCAGCTTAAACCCTAACACCGGGGAGCTGTTTTTT; cdr3_aa: CASSLNPNTGELFF
d_call: TRBD2; j_call: TRBJ2-1; v_call: TRBV28; clone_size: NA; cdr3_length: 17; cdr3_nt: TGTGCCAGCAGTTTCTTGAGCGGGGGGGCCAAGGACAATGAGCAGTTCTTC; cdr3_aa: CASSFLSGGAKDNEQFF
d_call: NA; j_call: TRBJ1-1; v_call: TRBV29-1; clone_size: NA; cdr3_length: 13; cdr3_nt: TGCAGCACCGCCCCGACTAGGGATACTGAAGCTTTCTTT; cdr3_aa: CSTAPTRDTEAFF
d_call: NA; j_call: TRBJ2-2; v_call: TRBV25-1; clone_size: NA; cdr3_length: 14; cdr3_nt: TGTGCCAGCAGTAGGGCAGGGGTCGGCGGGGAGCTGTTTTTT; cdr3_aa: CASSRAGVGGELFF
d_call: NA; j_call: TRBJ1-1; v_call: TRBV28; clone_size: NA; cdr3_length: 11; cdr3_nt: TGTGCCAGCGTCATGAACACTGAAGCTTTCTTT; cdr3_aa: CASVMNTEAFF
d_call: NA; j_call: TRBJ2-1; v_call: TRBV18; clone_size: NA; cdr3_length: 12; cdr3_nt: TGTGCCAGCTCATCCTGGTCGAATGAGCAGTTCTTC; cdr3_aa: CASSSWSNEQFF
d_call: NA; j_call: TRBJ2-2; v_call: TRBV6-6; clone_size: NA; cdr3_length: 11; cdr3_nt: TGTGCCAGCTCCTTCTCCGGGGAGCTGTTTTTT; cdr3_aa: CASSFSGELFF
d_call: TRBD2; j_call: TRBJ2-3; v_call: TRBV7-3; clone_size: NA; cdr3_length: 16; cdr3_nt: TGTGCCAGCAGTCGAATCCCCGCGGGGGATCCAGATACGCAGTATTTT; cdr3_aa: CASSRIPAGDPDTQYF
d_call: NA; j_call: TRBJ2-1; v_call: TRBV4-1; clone_size: NA; cdr3_length: 16; cdr3_nt: TGCGCCAGCAGCCAAGTCGGAGGGGGGACCTACAATGAGCAGTTCTTC; cdr3_aa: CASSQVGGGTYNEQFF
d_call: NA; j_call: TRBJ2-7; v_call: TRBV11-3; clone_size: NA; cdr3_length: 14; cdr3_nt: TGTGCCAGCAGCTTATCCCCGTGGGGGGCCCAGCAGTACTTC; cdr3_aa: CASSLSPWGAQQYF
d_call: NA; j_call: TRBJ1-2; v_call: TRBV6-1; clone_size: NA; cdr3_length: 14; cdr3_nt: TGTGCCAGCAGTGAAGGCTTCACTAACTATGGCTACACCTTC; cdr3_aa: CASSEGFTNYGYTF
d_call: NA; j_call: TRBJ2-7; v_call: TRBV5-6; clone_size: NA; cdr3_length: 14; cdr3_nt: TGTGCCAGCAGTTACCCGACGGCTCCCTACGAGCAGTACTTC; cdr3_aa: CASSYPTAPYEQYF
d_call: TRBD1; j_call: TRBJ2-5; v_call: TRBV10-3; clone_size: NA; cdr3_length: 15; cdr3_nt: TGTGCCATCAGTGAGCAGGGGGCTACCAGGGAGACCCAGTACTTC; cdr3_aa: CAISEQGATRETQYF
d_call: NA; j_call: TRBJ2-1; v_call: TRBV10-3; clone_size: NA; cdr3_length: 12; cdr3_nt: TGTGCCACAACCGGGCTCAACAATGAGCAGTTCTTC; cdr3_aa: CATTGLNNEQFF
d_call: NA; j_call: TRBJ2-7; v_call: TRBV5-1; clone_size: few; cdr3_length: 15; cdr3_nt: TGCGCCAGCAGCTTGATGTCTGGACAAGAGTACGAGCAGTACTTC; cdr3_aa: CASSLMSGQEYEQYF
d_call: NA; j_call: TRBJ1-2; v_call: TRBV14; clone_size: NA; cdr3_length: 17; cdr3_nt: TGTGCCAGCAGCCAAGAGGATTTTTTGGGGTTCTACTATGGCTACACCTTC; cdr3_aa: CASSQEDFLGFYYGYTF
d_call: TRBD2; j_call: TRBJ2-7; v_call: TRBV4-2; clone_size: NA; cdr3_length: 19; cdr3_nt: TGTGCCAGCAGCCAAGAATCGGTACTAGCGGAACCAGAAGCCTACGAGCAGTACTTC; cdr3_aa: CASSQESVLAEPEAYEQYF
d_call: TRBD1; j_call: TRBJ1-2; v_call: TRBV29-1; clone_size: NA; cdr3_length: 17; cdr3_nt: TGCAGCGTTGAAGATCTGCAGACAGGGAATACGGGCGCTGGCTACACCTTC; cdr3_aa: CSVEDLQTGNTGAGYTF
d_call: TRBD1; j_call: TRBJ2-5; v_call: TRBV6-5; clone_size: NA; cdr3_length: 14; cdr3_nt: TGTGCCAGCAGTCATACGACAGGGAGAGAGACCCAGTACTTC; cdr3_aa: CASSHTTGRETQYF
d_call: NA; j_call: TRBJ2-2; v_call: TRBV9; clone_size: NA; cdr3_length: 14; cdr3_nt: TGTGCCAGCAGCGTAGAGTTTGGGGCCGGGGAGCTGTTTTTT; cdr3_aa: CASSVEFGAGELFF
d_call: NA; j_call: TRBJ1-1; v_call: TRBV4-1; clone_size: NA; cdr3_length: 17; cdr3_nt: TGCGCCAGCAGCCAAGGTGGGGCCCCAAACAAGAACACTGAAGCTTTCTTT; cdr3_aa: CASSQGGAPNKNTEAFF
d_call: TRBD1; j_call: TRBJ1-2; v_call: TRBV20-1; clone_size: NA; cdr3_length: 9; cdr3_nt: TGCAGTGACAGGGGTGGCTACACCTTC; cdr3_aa: CSDRGGYTF
d_call: NA; j_call: TRBJ1-1; v_call: TRBV15; clone_size: once; cdr3_length: 11; cdr3_nt: TGTGCCACCAGCAGGGGGGTAAAGGCTTTCTTT; cdr3_aa: CATSRGVKAFF
d_call: TRBD1; j_call: TRBJ2-7; v_call: TRBV6-1; clone_size: NA; cdr3_length: 15; cdr3_nt: TGTGCCAGCAGCTTGGACAGGCCGAGGGCCTACGAGCAGTACTTC; cdr3_aa: CASSLDRPRAYEQYF
d_call: TRBD1; j_call: TRBJ1-6; v_call: TRBV19; clone_size: few; cdr3_length: 13; cdr3_nt: TGTGCCAGTCGACAGGGGGAGAATTCACCCCTCCACTTT; cdr3_aa: CASRQGENSPLHF
d_call: NA; j_call: TRBJ2-2; v_call: TRBV19; clone_size: few; cdr3_length: 16; cdr3_nt: TGTGCCAGTAGCCTCCAGGAAACCCGGGGCACCGGGGAGCTGTTTTTT; cdr3_aa: CASSLQETRGTGELFF
d_call: NA; j_call: TRBJ2-3; v_call: TRBV29-1; clone_size: NA; cdr3_length: 10; cdr3_nt: TGCAGCGTTGAAAGGAATACGCAGTATTTT; cdr3_aa: CSVERNTQYF
d_call: NA; j_call: TRBJ2-2; v_call: TRBV6-5; clone_size: NA; cdr3_length: 13; cdr3_nt: TGTGCCAGCAGTGGGGCAGGAACCGGGGAGCTGTTTTTT; cdr3_aa: CASSGAGTGELFF
d_call: NA; j_call: TRBJ2-3; v_call: TRBV10-3; clone_size: NA; cdr3_length: 15; cdr3_nt: TGTGCCATCACTTCGGGACTCCCAGGCTCAGATACGCAGTATTTT; cdr3_aa: CAITSGLPGSDTQYF
d_call: TRBD2; j_call: TRBJ2-1; v_call: TRBV5-1; clone_size: NA; cdr3_length: 19; cdr3_nt: TGCGCCAGCAGCTTGCTTGGCGGGGGGGCGTCGAGCTCCTACAATGAGCAGTTCTTC; cdr3_aa: CASSLLGGGASSSYNEQFF
d_call: NA; j_call: TRBJ1-1; v_call: TRBV19; clone_size: NA; cdr3_length: 16; cdr3_nt: TGTGCCAGTAGTGCGAAGCCGGGCCGGGCGAACACTGAAGCTTTCTTT; cdr3_aa: CASSAKPGRANTEAFF
d_call: TRBD1; j_call: TRBJ1-3; v_call: TRBV29-1; clone_size: NA; cdr3_length: 14; cdr3_nt: TGCAGCGTTGGTGCAGGGGGAGCGGGAAACACCATATATTTT; cdr3_aa: CSVGAGGAGNTIYF
d_call: NA; j_call: TRBJ1-2; v_call: TRBV6-4; clone_size: NA; cdr3_length: 14; cdr3_nt: TGTGCCAGCAGTGACTCTGAGGGAAACTATGGCTACACCTTC; cdr3_aa: CASSDSEGNYGYTF
d_call: TRBD1; j_call: TRBJ1-1; v_call: TRBV14; clone_size: NA; cdr3_length: 16; cdr3_nt: TGTGCCAGCAGCCCGCGGACAGGGGCAACGAACACTGAAGCTTTCTTT; cdr3_aa: CASSPRTGATNTEAFF
d_call: NA; j_call: TRBJ1-6; v_call: TRBV30; clone_size: few; cdr3_length: 13; cdr3_nt: TGTGCCTGGACAGACTCCTATAATTCACCCCTCCACTTT; cdr3_aa: CAWTDSYNSPLHF
d_call: NA; j_call: TRBJ1-5; v_call: TRBV12-5; clone_size: NA; cdr3_length: 13; cdr3_nt: TGTGCTAGTGGGGCAGGGGGCAATCAGCCCCAGCATTTT; cdr3_aa: CASGAGGNQPQHF
d_call: TRBD1; j_call: TRBJ1-4; v_call: TRBV19; clone_size: NA; cdr3_length: 15; cdr3_nt: TGTGCCAGTAGTTCCACCGGGACAGTAAATGAAAAACTGTTTTTT; cdr3_aa: CASSSTGTVNEKLFF
d_call: TRBD2; j_call: TRBJ2-1; v_call: TRBV7-6; clone_size: NA; cdr3_length: 15; cdr3_nt: TGTGCCAGCAGCGGTCTAGCGGGGAGCTACAATGAGCAGTTCTTC; cdr3_aa: CASSGLAGSYNEQFF
d_call: TRBD1; j_call: TRBJ2-7; v_call: TRBV6-6; clone_size: NA; cdr3_length: 13; cdr3_nt: TGTGCCAGCAGTAAGGGACAGGCCTACGAGCAGTACTTC; cdr3_aa: CASSKGQAYEQYF
d_call: NA; j_call: TRBJ2-2; v_call: TRBV6-5; clone_size: NA; cdr3_length: 14; cdr3_nt: TGTGCCAGCATGAGGGGTCTACTCACCGGGGAGCTGTTTTTT; cdr3_aa: CASMRGLLTGELFF
d_call: NA; j_call: TRBJ1-4; v_call: TRBV27; clone_size: NA; cdr3_length: 14; cdr3_nt: TGTGCCAGCAGAGAACAACGGGGGGGGGAAAAACTGTTTTTT; cdr3_aa: CASREQRGGEKLFF